This is a list of T cell receptor beta chains from one sample in a study of a mutant IDH1 vaccine in newly diagnosed glioma. Antigens for these TCRs are unknown. Sequencing was performed with immunoSEQ multiplex PCR; in TCRdb, only in-frame clones are kept and a portion is missing. The sample lists 26,000 or so clones, roughly 80% occurring once. This specimen was PBMCs, taken from a glioma patient whose treatment included an IDH1 peptide vaccine. These receptors were taken from a man aged 25-40 years with glioma. Each CDR3 is given with its conserved first and last residue. The D gene is left open where the match is weak.

len,v_gene,d_gene,CDR3aa
12,TRBV15,.,CATSQGSYEQYF
17,TRBV5-6,TRBD1,CASSLARGATPNYGYTF
15,TRBV6-5,.,CASSGDRLSNYGYTF
13,TRBV27,.,CASSLNFYNEQFF
11,TRBV10-1,.,CARIACYEQYF
14,TRBV6-5,.,CASSYSRRDYGYTF
12,TRBV27,.,CASSSTGGEQFF
14,TRBV5-6,.,CASSFRVDPRVLFF
13,TRBV21-1,.,CASPGSPEEKLFF
14,TRBV19,TRBD1,CATGDRGASYEQYF
15,TRBV5-1,.,CASSFARQGTDTQYF
13,TRBV7-6,.,CASSKGQRDTQYF
14,TRBV5-4,.,CASSLGASFDEQYF
14,TRBV5-6,.,CASSFRGRDEKLFF
14,TRBV5-4,TRBD1,CASSEETGVDGYTF
15,TRBV15,.,CATSPWGGSNEKLFF
15,TRBV11-2,.,CASSPGAVQEYEQYF
16,TRBV9,.,CASSVGYLGLNTEAFF
16,TRBV7-7,.,CASSLGLDDSNQPQHF
11,TRBV30,.,CAGGINTEAFF
14,TRBV10-3,.,CAIRTGGGSNEQFF
17,TRBV18,.,CASSPLQGDPRVETQYF
14,TRBV10-3,.,CAISVDNSNEKLFF
19,TRBV4-1,.,CASSQDPRSGSLLNYGYTF
15,TRBV2,TRBD1,CASRGGQGGTDTQYF
16,TRBV18,.,CASSPRPRRANTEAFF
13,TRBV30,.,CAWIPGARYGYTF
15,TRBV7-2,TRBD1,CASSSHRGSNQPQHF
11,TRBV5-4,.,CASSLRNEQFF
16,TRBV6-1,TRBD1,CASSEKAGTGHSEQYF
15,TRBV2,.,CAIPWGGRDDEKLFF
13,TRBV29-1,.,CSVSGPLNTEAFF
16,TRBV7-6,TRBD1,CASSQGQAATNEKLFF
14,TRBV2,.,CASGGRGRDNEQFF
15,TRBV5-5,.,CASSSPRPRGETQYF
18,TRBV28,TRBD1,CASSPLDRGTPGANVLTF
14,TRBV2,.,CASSETATNEKLFF
15,TRBV4-1,.,CASSEPGTRKRKLFF
13,TRBV7-9,.,CASSFSQDYEQYF
11,TRBV28,.,CASSREYGYTF
13,TRBV6-5,.,CASSPGTLYGYTF
13,TRBV2,TRBD1,CASKDRIDGYCTF